What follows describes a single T cell receptor beta chain. Its antigen is not known. With 1 base removed from V and 10 bases from J, the gap between germline ends came to 8 bases. Germline V gene lookup returns CDR1 MNHEY and CDR2 SMNVEV (reference sequence). The CDR3 contains 13 residues. The primer mix had 60 Vbeta and 13 Jbeta primers. The protocol was immunoSEQ multiplex PCR, while the TCRdb copy is restricted to in-frame clones and leaves out a portion. The top ten clones hold 4% to 4.5% of a sample with about 110,000 clones, approximately 69% of them seen once. This specimen comes from a study of cytomegalovirus exposure and HLA in healthy donors. General observations from the study: Later analysis associated a missense DCLRE1C variant with TCR beta V- and J-gene trimming. Listed as cytomegalovirus-associated were 164 TCR beta chains.

This chain links TRBV27 with TRBJ1-6, with D possibly being TRBD1 (6 bases). The specimen sequenced was PBMCs. This TCR came from a woman aged 40 to 50 in good health and CMV-seropositive. In DNA, the CDR3 is TGTGCCAGCAGTTTATGGGACATCTCACCCCTCCACTTT. Translation gives CASSLWDISPLHF.